This TCR beta chain emerged from a study of CXCR3-negative and CXCR3-positive naive CD8 T cells. At the level of the study: Collectively, the libraries yielded some 150 million TRB reads in total, at about 1.5 +/- 0.3 million per library. Study-wide results and caveats: After cryopreservation, CXCR3 expression dropped partially; most assays used fresh PBMCs. TRB CDR3s were more hydrophobic in CXCR3-positive than in CXCR3-negative naive cells. In naive cells, CXCR3-negative and CXCR3-positive subsets had similar TRBV-TRBJ usage; memory cells differed.

Comment on this clonotype: Antigen unknown.

This CDR3 is 14 amino acids long. Germline CDR1 and CDR2: MNHEY and SMNVEV (reference sequence). Via 5' RACE with UMI labels, TRB cDNA libraries were prepared. With the 5' RACE reads reprocessed, TCRdb shows one record per CDR3 protein and no DNA. The table counts approximately 100,000 distinct CDR3 sequences; over 1.5% lies in the top ten. The sequenced sample was naive CXCR3- CD8+ T cells from blood. Subset denoted: CD45RO-CCR7+CD27+CD95- naive CD8+ T cells lacking CXCR3 (TNR3-). The source of this sequence is a human donor in good health. Some clones in this sample may be carry-over from other donors' samples. The rearrangement joins TRBV27 to TRBJ2-7; no DNA is available, so the TRBD2 call from TCRdb remains unchecked. The CDR3 spells CASSLRDSTYEQYF.